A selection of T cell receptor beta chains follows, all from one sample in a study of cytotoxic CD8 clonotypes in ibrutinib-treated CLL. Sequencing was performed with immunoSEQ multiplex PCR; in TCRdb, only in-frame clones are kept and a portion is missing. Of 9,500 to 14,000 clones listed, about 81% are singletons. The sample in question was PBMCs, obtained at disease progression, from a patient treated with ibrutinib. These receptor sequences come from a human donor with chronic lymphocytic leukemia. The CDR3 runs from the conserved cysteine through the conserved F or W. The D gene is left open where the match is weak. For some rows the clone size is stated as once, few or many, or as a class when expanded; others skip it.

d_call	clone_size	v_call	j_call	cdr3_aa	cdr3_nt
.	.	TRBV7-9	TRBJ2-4	CASSQAAGNIAKNIQYF	TGTGCCAGCAGCCAAGCAGCGGGTAACATAGCCAAAAACATTCAGTACTTC
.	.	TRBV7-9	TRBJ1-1	CANQAAPPGDTEAFF	TGTGCCAACCAAGCAGCTCCCCCCGGGGACACTGAAGCTTTCTTT
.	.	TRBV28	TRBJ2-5	CASRTLAETQYF	TGTGCCAGCAGAACCTTAGCCGAGACCCAGTACTTC
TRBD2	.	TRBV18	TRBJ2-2	CASSPSLAGGPGGELFF	TGTGCCAGCTCACCTTCCCTAGCGGGAGGGCCAGGCGGGGAGCTGTTTTTT
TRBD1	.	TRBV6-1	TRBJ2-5	CASSEAPTGAETQYF	TGTGCCAGCAGTGAAGCCCCCACAGGGGCCGAGACCCAGTACTTC
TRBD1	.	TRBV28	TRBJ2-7	CASSPGQGAYEQYF	TGTGCCAGCAGTCCCGGGCAGGGGGCCTACGAGCAGTACTTC
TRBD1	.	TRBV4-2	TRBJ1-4	CASSQDQGASEKLFF	TGTGCCAGCAGCCAAGATCAGGGGGCGAGTGAAAAACTGTTTTTT
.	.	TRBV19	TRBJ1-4	CASRRGSEKLFF	TGTGCCAGTAGACGGGGATCTGAAAAACTGTTTTTT
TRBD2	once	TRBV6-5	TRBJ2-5	CASRPGGMETQYF	TGTGCCAGCAGGCCGGGAGGGATGGAGACCCAGTACTTC
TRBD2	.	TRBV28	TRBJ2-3	CASSLWGLASTDTQYF	TGTGCCAGCAGTTTATGGGGACTAGCGTCCACAGATACGCAGTATTTT
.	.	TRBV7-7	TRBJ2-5	CASSLAMGLETQYF	TGTGCTAGCAGCTTAGCGATGGGTCTGGAGACCCAGTACTTC
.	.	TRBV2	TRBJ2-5	CASRAYDGKETQYF	TGTGCCAGCAGAGCCTATGACGGGAAAGAGACCCAGTACTTC
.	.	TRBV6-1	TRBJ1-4	CASSEGRINEKLFF	TGTGCCAGCAGTGAAGGTCGGATTAATGAAAAACTGTTTTTT
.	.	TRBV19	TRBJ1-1	CASSGEVEAFF	TGTGCCAGTAGTGGGGAGGTTGAAGCTTTCTTT
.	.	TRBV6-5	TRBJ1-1	CASSRQGGGTEAFF	TGTGCCAGCAGTCGGCAGGGAGGAGGGACTGAAGCTTTCTTT
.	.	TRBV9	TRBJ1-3	CASSPTAGTGNTIYF	TGTGCCAGCAGCCCGACTGCAGGGACTGGAAACACCATATATTTT
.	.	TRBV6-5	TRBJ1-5	CASSPQGFDQPQHF	TGTGCCAGCAGTCCTCAGGGGTTCGATCAGCCCCAGCATTTT
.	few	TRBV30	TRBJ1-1	CAWDSEGVKAFF	TGTGCCTGGGACTCGGAGGGAGTTAAGGCTTTCTTT
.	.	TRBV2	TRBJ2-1	CASSYGTYNEQFF	TGTGCCAGCAGCTACGGGACGTACAATGAGCAGTTCTTC
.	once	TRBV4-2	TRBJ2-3	CASSPWTRRTDTQYF	TGTGCCAGCAGCCCTTGGACCCGCCGCACAGATACGCAGTATTTT
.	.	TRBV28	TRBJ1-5	CASSLATRGAANQPQHF	TGTGCCAGCAGTTTAGCCACCCGGGGGGCGGCCAATCAGCCCCAGCATTTT
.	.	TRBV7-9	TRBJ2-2	CASSLGMGGAGELFF	TGTGCCAGCAGCTTAGGAATGGGGGGAGCCGGGGAGCTGTTTTTT
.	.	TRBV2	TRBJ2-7	CASKGGTAYEQYF	TGTGCCTCAAAAGGAGGGACAGCCTACGAGCAGTACTTC
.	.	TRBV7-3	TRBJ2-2	CASSLDPNTGELFF	TGTGCCAGCAGCTTAGACCCTAACACCGGGGAGCTGTTTTTT
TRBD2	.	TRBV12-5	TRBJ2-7	CASGLVQAGAAYEQYF	TGTGCTAGTGGTTTGGTACAGGCGGGAGCCGCCTACGAGCAGTACTTC
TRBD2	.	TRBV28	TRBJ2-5	CASSDLAGQETQYF	TGTGCCAGCAGTGACTTAGCGGGACAAGAGACCCAGTACTTC
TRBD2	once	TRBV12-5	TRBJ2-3	CASGTTLAGGVGPQYF	TGTGCTAGTGGAACCACCTTAGCGGGAGGAGTGGGGCCGCAGTATTTT
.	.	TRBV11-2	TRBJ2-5	CASSRWTSRTDF	TGTGCCAGCAGCCGATGGACTTCGAGGACTGACTTC
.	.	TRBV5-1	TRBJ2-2	CASSLGTTTGELFF	TGCGCCAGCAGCCTGGGGACCACCACCGGGGAGCTGTTTTTT
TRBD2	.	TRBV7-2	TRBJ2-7	CASSFGGSTYEQYF	TGTGCCAGCAGCTTTGGCGGGAGTACCTACGAGCAGTACTTC
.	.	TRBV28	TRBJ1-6	CASSLDLATYNSPLHF	TGTGCCAGCAGCCTGGATTTAGCCACGTATAATTCACCCCTCCACTTT
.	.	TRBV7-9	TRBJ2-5	CASSLGRFQETQYF	TGTGCCAGCAGCTTAGGGCGATTCCAAGAGACCCAGTACTTC
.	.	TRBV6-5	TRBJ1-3	CASSSRDSSGNTIYF	TGTGCCAGCAGTTCCCGGGACTCCTCTGGAAACACCATATATTTT
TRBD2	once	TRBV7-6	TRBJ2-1	CASSFGTSGRGGEQFF	TGTGCCAGCAGCTTCGGGACTAGCGGGAGAGGCGGTGAGCAGTTCTTC
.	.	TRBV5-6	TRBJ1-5	CASSLSRVNNQPQHF	TGTGCCAGCAGCCTCAGTAGAGTCAACAATCAGCCCCAGCATTTT